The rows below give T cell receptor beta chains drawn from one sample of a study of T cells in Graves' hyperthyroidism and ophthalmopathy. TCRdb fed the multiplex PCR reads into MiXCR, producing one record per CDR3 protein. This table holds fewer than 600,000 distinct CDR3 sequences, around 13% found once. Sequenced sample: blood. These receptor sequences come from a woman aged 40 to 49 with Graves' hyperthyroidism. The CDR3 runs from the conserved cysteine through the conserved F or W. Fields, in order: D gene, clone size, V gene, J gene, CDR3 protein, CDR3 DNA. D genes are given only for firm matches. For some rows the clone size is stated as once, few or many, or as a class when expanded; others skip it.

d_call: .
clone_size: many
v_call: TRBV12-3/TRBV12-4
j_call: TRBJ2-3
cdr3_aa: CASSQTTTDTQYF
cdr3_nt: TGTGCCAGCAGCCAAACCACCACAGATACGCAGTATTTT

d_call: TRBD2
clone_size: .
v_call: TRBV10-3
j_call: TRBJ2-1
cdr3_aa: CAISGTSGTGYNEQFF
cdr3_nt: TGTGCCATCAGTGGGACTAGCGGGACGGGGTACAATGAGCAGTTCTTC

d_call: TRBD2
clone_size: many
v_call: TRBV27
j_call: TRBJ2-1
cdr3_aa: CASSPRLTSGNYNEQFF
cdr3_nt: TGTGCCAGCAGCCCACGGTTGACTAGCGGGAATTACAATGAGCAGTTCTTC

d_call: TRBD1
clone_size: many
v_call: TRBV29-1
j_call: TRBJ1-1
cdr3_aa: CSVGDRGLTEAFF
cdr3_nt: TGCAGCGTGGGTGACAGGGGACTCACTGAAGCTTTCTTT

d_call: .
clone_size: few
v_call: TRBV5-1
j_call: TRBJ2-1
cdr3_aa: CASSLELHEQFF
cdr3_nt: TGCGCCAGCAGCTTGGAACTACATGAGCAGTTCTTC

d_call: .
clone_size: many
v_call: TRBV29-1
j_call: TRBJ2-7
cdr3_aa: CSAGGNEQYF
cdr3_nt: TGCAGCGCTGGAGGGAACGAGCAGTACTTC

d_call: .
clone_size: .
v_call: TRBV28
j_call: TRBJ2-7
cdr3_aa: CASSPGLPDAYYEQYF
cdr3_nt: TGTGCCAGCAGCCCGGGGCTCCCGGATGCCTACTACGAGCAGTACTTC

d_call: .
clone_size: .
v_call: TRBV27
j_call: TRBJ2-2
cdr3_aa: CASSPQPPEGPHTGELFF
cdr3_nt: TGTGCCAGCAGTCCACAACCTCCTGAAGGGCCCCACACCGGGGAGCTGTTTTTT

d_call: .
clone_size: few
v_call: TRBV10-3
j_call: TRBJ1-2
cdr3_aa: CAISEGVYGYTF
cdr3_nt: TGTGCCATCAGTGAGGGAGTCTATGGCTACACCTTC

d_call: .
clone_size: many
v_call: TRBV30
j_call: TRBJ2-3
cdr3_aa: CAWSTSFQQYF
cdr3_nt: TGTGCCTGGAGTACTAGTTTCCAGCAGTATTTT

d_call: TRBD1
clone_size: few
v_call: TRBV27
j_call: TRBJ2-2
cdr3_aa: CASSFLGQGTGELFF
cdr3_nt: TGTGCCAGCAGTTTTCTGGGACAGGGCACCGGGGAGCTGTTTTTT

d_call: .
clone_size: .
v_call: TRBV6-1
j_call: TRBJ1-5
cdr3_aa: CASSTPTSNQPQHF
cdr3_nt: TGTGCCAGCAGTACCCCGACCAGCAATCAGCCCCAGCATTTT

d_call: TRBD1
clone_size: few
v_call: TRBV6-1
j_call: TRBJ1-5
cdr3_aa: CASSPRDRGNQPQHF
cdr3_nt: TGTGCCAGCAGTCCTCGGGACAGGGGCAATCAGCCCCAGCATTTT

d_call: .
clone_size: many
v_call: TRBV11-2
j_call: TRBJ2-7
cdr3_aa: CASSSIGGNRVHYEQYF
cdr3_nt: TGTGCCAGCAGCTCAATAGGCGGGAACCGGGTTCACTACGAGCAGTACTTC

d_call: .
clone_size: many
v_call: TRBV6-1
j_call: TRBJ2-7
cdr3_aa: CASSPSSWARDYEQYF
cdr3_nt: TGTGCCAGCAGTCCCTCTTCCTGGGCGAGGGACTACGAGCAGTACTTC

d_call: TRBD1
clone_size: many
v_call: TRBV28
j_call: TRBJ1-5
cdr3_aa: CASSLGTVHQPQHF
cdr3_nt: TGTGCCAGCAGTTTAGGGACAGTGCATCAGCCCCAGCATTTT

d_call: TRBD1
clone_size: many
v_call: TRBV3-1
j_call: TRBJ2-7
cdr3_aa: CASSQAGTGRYEQYF
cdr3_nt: TGTGCCAGCAGCCAAGCCGGGACAGGGCGCTACGAGCAGTACTTC

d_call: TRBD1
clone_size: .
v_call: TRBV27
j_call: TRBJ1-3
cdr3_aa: CASRPPAGTGGTGNTIYF
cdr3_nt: TGTGCCAGCAGACCACCCGCCGGGACAGGGGGGACGGGAAACACCATATATTTT

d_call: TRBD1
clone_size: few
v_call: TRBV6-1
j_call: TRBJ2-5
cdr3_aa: CASIWTGLETQYF
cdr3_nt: TGTGCCAGCATTTGGACAGGGTTGGAGACCCAGTACTTC

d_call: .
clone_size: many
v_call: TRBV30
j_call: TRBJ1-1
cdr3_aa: CAWSPGTPNTEAFF
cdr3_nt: TGTGCCTGGAGCCCCGGGACACCGAACACTGAAGCTTTCTTT

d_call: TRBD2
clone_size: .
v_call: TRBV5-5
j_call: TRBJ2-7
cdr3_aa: CASSMTKGLAARSGSYEQYF
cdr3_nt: TGTGCCAGCAGCATGACGAAGGGACTAGCGGCCAGGTCAGGGTCCTACGAGCAGTACTTC

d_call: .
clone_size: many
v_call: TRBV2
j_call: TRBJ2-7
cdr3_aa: CASSPHEGVYEQYF
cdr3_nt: TGTGCCAGCAGTCCCCACGAGGGAGTCTACGAGCAGTACTTC

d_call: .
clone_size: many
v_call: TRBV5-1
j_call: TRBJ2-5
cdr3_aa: CASSLHGQSETQYF
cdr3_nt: TGCGCCAGCAGCTTGCACGGACAGTCGGAGACCCAGTACTTC

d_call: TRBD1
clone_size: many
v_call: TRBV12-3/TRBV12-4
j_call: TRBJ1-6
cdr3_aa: CASSRQGGNSPLHF
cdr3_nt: TGTGCCAGCAGTCGACAGGGAGGGAATTCACCCCTCCACTTT

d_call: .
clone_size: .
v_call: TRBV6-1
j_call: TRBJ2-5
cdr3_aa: CASSEGQEGPTRYF
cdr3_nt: TGTGCCAGCAGTGAAGGTCAGGAGGGACCTACCCGGTACTTC

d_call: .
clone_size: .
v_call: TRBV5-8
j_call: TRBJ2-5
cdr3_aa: CASSLEQGRRGETQYF
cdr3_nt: TGTGCCAGCAGCTTGGAACAGGGTCGCAGGGGAGAGACCCAGTACTTC

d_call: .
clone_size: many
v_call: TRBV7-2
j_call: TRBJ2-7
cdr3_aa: CASSLQGPPYEQYF
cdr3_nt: TGTGCCAGCAGCCTCCAGGGGCCTCCCTACGAGCAGTACTTC

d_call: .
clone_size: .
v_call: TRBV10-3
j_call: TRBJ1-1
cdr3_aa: CAISGGQLNTEAFF
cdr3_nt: TGTGCCATCAGCGGGGGGCAGTTAAACACTGAAGCTTTCTTT

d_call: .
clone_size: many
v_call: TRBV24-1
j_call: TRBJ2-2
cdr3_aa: CATSDTRGGTGELFF
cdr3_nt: TGTGCCACCAGTGATACCAGGGGAGGTACCGGGGAGCTGTTTTTT

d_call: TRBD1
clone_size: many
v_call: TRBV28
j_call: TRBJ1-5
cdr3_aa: CASHWPQGVNQPQHF
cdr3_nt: TGTGCCAGCCATTGGCCACAGGGGGTCAATCAGCCCCAGCATTTT

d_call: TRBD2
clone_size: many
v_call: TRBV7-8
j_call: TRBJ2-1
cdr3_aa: CASSSIAGVDNEQFF
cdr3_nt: TGTGCCAGCAGCTCGATAGCGGGAGTAGATAATGAGCAGTTCTTC

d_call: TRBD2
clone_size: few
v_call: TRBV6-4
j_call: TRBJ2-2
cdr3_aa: CASSAQGLAGNTGELFF
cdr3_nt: TGTGCCAGCAGCGCTCAGGGATTAGCGGGAAACACCGGGGAGCTGTTTTTT

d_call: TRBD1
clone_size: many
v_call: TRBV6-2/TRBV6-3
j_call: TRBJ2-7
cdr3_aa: CASSQRSGTVYEQYF
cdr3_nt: TGTGCCAGCAGCCAAAGATCCGGGACAGTCTACGAGCAGTACTTC

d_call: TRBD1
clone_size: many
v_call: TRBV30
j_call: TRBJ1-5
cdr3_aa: CAWSAGTGASQPQHF
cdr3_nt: TGTGCCTGGAGTGCTGGGACAGGAGCATCTCAGCCCCAGCATTTT

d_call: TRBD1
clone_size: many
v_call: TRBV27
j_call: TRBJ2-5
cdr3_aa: CASSLIGQGIKTQYF
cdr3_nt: TGTGCCAGCAGCCTGATAGGACAGGGGATAAAGACCCAGTACTTC

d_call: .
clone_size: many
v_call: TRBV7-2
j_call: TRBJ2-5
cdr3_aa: CASSQYRAEETQYF
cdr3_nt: TGTGCCAGCAGCCAATACAGGGCGGAAGAGACCCAGTACTTC

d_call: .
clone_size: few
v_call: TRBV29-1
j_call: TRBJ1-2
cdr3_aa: CSVEWREFGANYGYTF
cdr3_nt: TGCAGCGTTGAATGGCGGGAGTTCGGGGCTAACTATGGCTACACCTTC

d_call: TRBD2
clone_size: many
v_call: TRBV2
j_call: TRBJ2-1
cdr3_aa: CASTGTSAYNEQFF
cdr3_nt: TGTGCCAGCACCGGGACTAGCGCTTACAATGAGCAGTTCTTC

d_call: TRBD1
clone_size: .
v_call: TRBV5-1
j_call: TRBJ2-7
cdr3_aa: CASSLYVPGQGYEQYF
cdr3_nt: TGCGCCAGCAGCCTATACGTCCCGGGACAGGGATACGAGCAGTACTTC

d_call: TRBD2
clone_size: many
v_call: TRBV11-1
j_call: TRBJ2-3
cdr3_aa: CASSLLVLAGHTQYF
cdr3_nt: TGTGCCAGCAGCTTATTGGTACTAGCGGGACATACGCAGTATTTT